Presented here are 8 T cell receptor beta chains from one specimen sequenced in a study of blood T cell repertoires in COVID-19. This table comes from immunoSEQ multiplex PCR, and its TCRdb copy is limited to in-frame clones, with some not included. The table lists approximately 150,000 clones, around 89% of them singletons. Specimen: peripheral blood. The receptors stem from a human donor in a cohort sampled during active COVID-19.

This sequence joins TRBV19 and TRBJ2-7, with 10 bases identical to TRBD2. The length of the CDR3 is 13 residues. Trimming removed 5 bases from V and 4 bases from J; junction bases left unmatched: 2. Germline loops: CDR1 LNHDA, CDR2 SQIVND (reference sequence). The CDR3 sequence: CASSGSGGYEQYF. For the CDR3, the DNA is TGTGCCAGTAGTGGTAGCGGGGGGTACGAGCAGTACTTC.

The chain combines TRBV19 with TRBJ1-2; D remains unclear. The CDR3 spans 15 residues. The germline gives CDR1 LNHDA, CDR2 SQIVND (reference sequence). V was trimmed by 0 bases and J by 8 bases, leaving 16 bases between them. CDR3 coding DNA: TGTGCCAGTAGTATAGAGGAGGAACGCACGAGGGGCTACACCTTC. Encoded protein: CASSIEEERTRGYTF.

This chain links TRBV7-8 with TRBJ2-1; the match to TRBD2 covers 8 bases. The V gene's germline CDR1 is SGHVS and CDR2 FQNEAQ. V lost 5 bases, J lost 6 bases, and 0 bases stayed unmatched. The CDR3 has 12 amino acids. The CDR3 DNA is TGTGCCAGCAGCCGGGAGGGCAATGAGCAGTTCTTC. It codes for CASSREGNEQFF.

The chain recombines TRBV9 with TRBJ2-1, with 9 bases matching TRBD1. V was pared by 2 bases and J by 8 bases, with 8 bases of the junction left unmatched. The length of the CDR3 is 15 residues. Germline V gives CDR1 SGDLS, CDR2 YYNGEE. The CDR3 DNA is TGTGCCAGCAGCGTGAGGACAGGGGTAATCGATGAGCAGTTCTTC. Its translation is CASSVRTGVIDEQFF. Using reference TRBV9 and TRBJ2-1 for the parts outside the CDR3, the full variable domain is DSGVTQTPKHLITATGQRVTLRCSPRSGDLSVYWYQQSLDQGLQFLIQYYNGEERAKGNILERFSAQQFPDLHSELNLSSLELGDSALYFCASSVRTGVIDEQFFGPGTRLTVL.

This clone was detected once. The chain recombines TRBV29-1 with TRBJ2-5, with a possible D match to TRBD2 (5 bases). Trimming took 5 bases from V and 5 from J, leaving 12 bases between them. CDR1 SQVTM and CDR2 ANQGSEA come from the germline V gene. The CDR3 has 12 amino acids. The CDR3 sequence: CSVPGSRETQYF. The CDR3 region has the DNA TGCAGCGTTCCGGGGTCCAGGGAGACCCAGTACTTC.

V gene TRBV19 combines with J gene TRBJ1-5; 7 nucleotides align to TRBD1. Germline V gives CDR1 LNHDA, CDR2 SQIVND (reference sequence). The junction had 10 bases not matched to a gene; V was cut back by 4 bases and J by 7 bases. This CDR3 is built from 15 residues. The CDR3 bases are TGTGCCAGTAGTAGGATGGACAGGTCGGGCCAGCCCCAGCATTTT. Translating it yields CASSRMDRSGQPQHF.

V usage is TRBV5-4 and J usage is TRBJ1-5; D is ambiguous. CDR1 and CDR2 (germline): SGHNT, YYREEE (reference sequence). This CDR3 spans 14 amino acids. V shed 0 bases and J shed 5 bases, with 9 bases lying between them. The CDR3 DNA reads as TGTGCCAGCAGCTTGGCCGGAGTCCATCAGCCCCAGCATTTT. Translated: CASSLAGVHQPQHF.

The chain links TRBV5-6 to TRBJ2-2; 14 bases map to TRBD2. CDR1 and CDR2 from the germline V gene are SGHDT and YYEEEE. V trimming: 4 bases; J trimming: 4 bases; junction bases outside the gene matches: 9. The CDR3 length is 18 residues. CDR3: CASSPPGLAGGFTGELFF. The CDR3 bases are TGTGCCAGCAGCCCACCCGGACTAGCGGGGGGTTTCACCGGGGAGCTGTTTTTT.